This T cell receptor (beta chain) derives from a study of long-term antiretroviral therapy in people with HIV. The assay, immunoSEQ v3.0, was run at survey level. Libraries were prepared by immunoSEQ multiplex PCR; TCRdb keeps only in-frame clonotypes and omits some of them. The profile shows tens of thousands of clones, around four fifths of them singletons. V was shortened by 0 bases and J by 6 bases, with 12 bases between the two germline ends. CDR3 length: 14 amino acids. Germline CDR1 is SGHTA and CDR2 is FQGNSA. This receptor was identified in a man between 18 and 35 years old with HIV. The chain employs TRBV7-2 and TRBJ2-7; D is perhaps TRBD2 (6 bases). The material was unsorted PBMCs, obtained 0.8 years before starting antiretroviral therapy. CDR3 residues: CASSLAGTSSEQYF. The CDR3 nucleotides are TGTGCCAGCAGCTTAGCTGGCACTAGCAGCGAGCAGTACTTC. Drawing the rest from reference TRBV7-2 and TRBJ2-7, the complete variable domain is GAGVSQSPSNKVTEKGKDVELRCDPISGHTALYWYRQSLGQGLEFLIYFQGNSAPDKSGLPSDRFSAERTGGSVSTLTIQRTQQEDSAVYLCASSLAGTSSEQYFGPGTRLTVT.